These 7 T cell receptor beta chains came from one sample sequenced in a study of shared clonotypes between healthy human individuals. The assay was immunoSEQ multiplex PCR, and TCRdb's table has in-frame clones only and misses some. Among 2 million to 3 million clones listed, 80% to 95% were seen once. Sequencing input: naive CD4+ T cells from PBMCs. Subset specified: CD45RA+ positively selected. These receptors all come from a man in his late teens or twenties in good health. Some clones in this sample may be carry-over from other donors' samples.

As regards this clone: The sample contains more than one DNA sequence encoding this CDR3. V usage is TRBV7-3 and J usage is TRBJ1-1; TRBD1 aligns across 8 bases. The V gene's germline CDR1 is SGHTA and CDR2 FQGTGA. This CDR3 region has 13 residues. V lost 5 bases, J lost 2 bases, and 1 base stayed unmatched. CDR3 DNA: TGTGCCAGCAGCCAGGGGGCTAACACTGAAGCTTTCTTT. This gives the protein CASSQGANTEAFF. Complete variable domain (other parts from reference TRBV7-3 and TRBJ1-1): GAGVSQTPSNKVTEKGKYVELRCDPISGHTALYWYRQSLGQGPEFLIYFQGTGAADDSGLPNDRFFAVRPEGSVSTLKIQRTERGDSAVYLCASSQGANTEAFFGQGTRLTVV.

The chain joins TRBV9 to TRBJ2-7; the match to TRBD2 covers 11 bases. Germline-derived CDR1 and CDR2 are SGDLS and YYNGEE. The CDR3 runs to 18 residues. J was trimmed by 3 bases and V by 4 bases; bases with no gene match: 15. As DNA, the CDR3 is TGTGCCAGCAGCCCAGGGGGGTTGGTAGCGGGAGGGAACTACGAGCAGTACTTC. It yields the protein CASSPGGLVAGGNYEQYF.

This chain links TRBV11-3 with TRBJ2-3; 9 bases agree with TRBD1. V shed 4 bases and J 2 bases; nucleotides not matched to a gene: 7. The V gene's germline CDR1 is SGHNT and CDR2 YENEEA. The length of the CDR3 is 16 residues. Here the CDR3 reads CASSSGTGTFTDTQYF. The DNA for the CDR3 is TGTGCCAGCAGCTCCGGGACAGGGACCTTCACAGATACGCAGTATTTT.

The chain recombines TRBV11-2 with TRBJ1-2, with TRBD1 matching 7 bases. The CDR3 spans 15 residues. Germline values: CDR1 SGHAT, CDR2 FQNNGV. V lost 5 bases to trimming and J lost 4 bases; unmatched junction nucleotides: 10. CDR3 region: CASSPWGQPSYGYTF. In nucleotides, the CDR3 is TGTGCCAGCAGCCCATGGGGACAGCCTTCCTATGGCTACACCTTC.

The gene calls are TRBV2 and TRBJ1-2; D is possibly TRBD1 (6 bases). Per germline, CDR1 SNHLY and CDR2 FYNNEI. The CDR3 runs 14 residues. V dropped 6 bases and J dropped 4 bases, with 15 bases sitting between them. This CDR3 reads CASSYEQGGYGYTF. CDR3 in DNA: TGTGCCAGCAGCTATGAACAGGGAGGCTATGGCTACACCTTC. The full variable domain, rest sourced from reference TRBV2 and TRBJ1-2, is EPEVTQTPSHQVTQMGQEVILRCVPISNHLYFYWYRQILGQKVEFLVSFYNNEISEKSEIFDDQFSVERPDGSNFTLKIRSTKLEDSAMYFCASSYEQGGYGYTFGSGTRLTVV.

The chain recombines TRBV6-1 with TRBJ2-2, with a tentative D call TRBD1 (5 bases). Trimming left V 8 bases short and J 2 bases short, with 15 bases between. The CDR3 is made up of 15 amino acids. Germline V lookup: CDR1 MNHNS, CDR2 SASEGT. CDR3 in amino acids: CASRTPGLNTGELFF. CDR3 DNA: TGTGCCAGCCGAACCCCAGGGCTCAACACCGGGGAGCTGTTTTTT.

In nucleotides, the CDR3 is TGTGCCAGCAGCCAAAGAGGGCGGGACTACAATGAGCAGTTCTTC. It yields the protein CASSQRGRDYNEQFF. The chain combines TRBV4-2 with TRBJ2-1; possible D gene TRBD2, 6 bases. V lost 2 bases and J lost 3, with 11 bases in between. This CDR3 is 15 amino acids long. The germline V gene encodes CDR1 LGHNA and CDR2 YNFKEQ.